This is a list of T cell receptor beta chains from one sample in a study of blood T cells in healthy people across ages. Via MiXCR, TCRdb re-called the 5' RACE reads, giving one row per CDR3 protein. The sample shows about 780,000 distinct CDR3 sequences, around 25% of them seen only once. These data also formed part of another study, on T cells of mothers and their children.

The sequenced sample consisted of blood. The origin of the receptors is a boy between 10 and 17 years old in good health. Both conserved end residues are part of each CDR3. D genes are given only for firm matches. Only part of the rows carry a size: once, few, many, or a class if the clone is expanded.

j_gene: TRBJ2-5; abundance: few; v_gene: TRBV5-1; d_gene: TRBD2; CDR3aa: CASGGVPETQYF; CDR3nt: TGCGCCAGCGGGGGGGTCCCAGAGACCCAGTACTTC
j_gene: TRBJ2-1; abundance: few; v_gene: TRBV29-1; d_gene: .; CDR3aa: CSVEDGVGWSYNEQFF; CDR3nt: TGCAGCGTTGAAGACGGGGTCGGGTGGTCCTACAATGAGCAGTTCTTC
j_gene: TRBJ2-2; abundance: .; v_gene: TRBV5-1; d_gene: .; CDR3aa: CASSLVGATGELFF; CDR3nt: TGCGCCAGCAGCTTGGTCGGGGCCACCGGGGAGCTGTTTTTT
j_gene: TRBJ1-4; abundance: .; v_gene: TRBV20-1; d_gene: TRBD1; CDR3aa: CSAADRVGEKLFF; CDR3nt: TGCAGTGCCGCGGACAGGGTGGGTGAAAAACTGTTTTTT
j_gene: TRBJ2-4; abundance: .; v_gene: TRBV28; d_gene: TRBD2; CDR3aa: CASSTSGALAKNIQYF; CDR3nt: TGTGCCAGCAGTACTAGCGGGGCCCTAGCCAAAAACATTCAGTACTTC
j_gene: TRBJ2-5; abundance: .; v_gene: TRBV9; d_gene: .; CDR3aa: CASSVAGVKETQYF; CDR3nt: TGTGCCAGCAGCGTAGCTGGGGTTAAAGAGACCCAGTACTTC
j_gene: TRBJ2-3; abundance: .; v_gene: TRBV7-9; d_gene: TRBD2; CDR3aa: CASSYGLAGGTDTQYF; CDR3nt: TGTGCCAGCAGCTACGGACTAGCGGGCGGCACAGATACGCAGTATTTT
j_gene: TRBJ1-2; abundance: .; v_gene: TRBV24-1; d_gene: .; CDR3aa: CATSDRTAGRGYTF; CDR3nt: TGTGCCACCAGTGATCGGACCGCCGGGCGTGGCTACACCTTC
j_gene: TRBJ1-1; abundance: .; v_gene: TRBV29-1; d_gene: .; CDR3aa: CSGVGRAEAFF; CDR3nt: TGCAGCGGGGTAGGGAGGGCTGAAGCTTTCTTT
j_gene: TRBJ2-2; abundance: .; v_gene: TRBV4-1; d_gene: .; CDR3aa: CASSHDTGPATGELFF; CDR3nt: TGCGCCAGCAGCCATGATACCGGCCCCGCCACCGGGGAGCTGTTTTTT
j_gene: TRBJ2-1; abundance: few; v_gene: TRBV20-1; d_gene: .; CDR3aa: CSARESRVLVDEQFF; CDR3nt: TGCAGTGCTAGAGAATCCAGGGTTTTAGTAGATGAGCAGTTCTTC
j_gene: TRBJ2-4; abundance: few; v_gene: TRBV28; d_gene: .; CDR3aa: CASLDGLAKNIQYF; CDR3nt: TGTGCCTCATTGGACGGACTAGCCAAAAACATTCAGTACTTC
j_gene: TRBJ2-7; abundance: .; v_gene: TRBV9; d_gene: TRBD2; CDR3aa: CASSPNGRGASLEQYF; CDR3nt: TGTGCCAGCAGCCCCAATGGGCGGGGGGCATCGCTCGAGCAGTACTTC
j_gene: TRBJ2-5; abundance: few; v_gene: TRBV3-1; d_gene: TRBD2; CDR3aa: CASSQDRTSGGETQYF; CDR3nt: TGTGCCAGCAGCCAAGACCGGACTAGCGGGGGAGAGACCCAGTACTTC
j_gene: TRBJ2-2; abundance: .; v_gene: TRBV2; d_gene: TRBD1; CDR3aa: CASSEELDRVGGELFF; CDR3nt: TGTGCCAGCAGTGAAGAGCTAGACAGGGTTGGCGGGGAGCTGTTTTTT
j_gene: TRBJ2-1; abundance: .; v_gene: TRBV7-3; d_gene: .; CDR3aa: CASSLGQGGTGKIF; CDR3nt: TGTGCCAGCAGCTTAGGACAGGGAGGGACTGGGAAAATCTTC
j_gene: TRBJ2-6; abundance: .; v_gene: TRBV3-1; d_gene: .; CDR3aa: CASSQEATLGSGANVLTF; CDR3nt: TGTGCCAGCAGCCAGGAGGCTACCCTAGGCTCTGGGGCCAACGTCCTGACTTTC
j_gene: TRBJ2-7; abundance: .; v_gene: TRBV29-1; d_gene: .; CDR3aa: CSVGLWAFSEQYF; CDR3nt: TGCAGCGTGGGATTGTGGGCCTTCTCCGAGCAGTACTTC
j_gene: TRBJ1-1; abundance: few; v_gene: TRBV5-1; d_gene: .; CDR3aa: CASSAAGNTEAFF; CDR3nt: TGCGCCAGCAGCGCCGCGGGGAACACTGAAGCTTTCTTT
j_gene: TRBJ2-5; abundance: .; v_gene: TRBV12-3/TRBV12-4; d_gene: .; CDR3aa: CASSLGPERQETQYF; CDR3nt: TGTGCCAGCAGTTTAGGGCCAGAAAGGCAAGAGACCCAGTACTTC
j_gene: TRBJ1-4; abundance: few; v_gene: TRBV5-1; d_gene: .; CDR3aa: CASRRGLTNEKLFF; CDR3nt: TGCGCCAGCAGAAGGGGCTTAACTAATGAAAAACTGTTTTTT
j_gene: TRBJ2-1; abundance: few; v_gene: TRBV6-2/TRBV6-3; d_gene: .; CDR3aa: CASSSTVDSYNEQFF; CDR3nt: TGTGCCAGCAGTTCCACCGTGGACAGTTACAATGAGCAGTTCTTC
j_gene: TRBJ2-1; abundance: .; v_gene: TRBV2; d_gene: .; CDR3aa: CASSFYASSFF; CDR3nt: TGTGCCAGCAGCTTCTATGCCTCCTCGTTCTTC
j_gene: TRBJ2-7; abundance: many; v_gene: TRBV29-1; d_gene: .; CDR3aa: CSVEGDGRSYEQYF; CDR3nt: TGCAGCGTTGAGGGGGACGGGAGATCCTACGAGCAGTACTTC